This T cell receptor (beta chain) originates from a study of blood T cell repertoires in COVID-19. Overall study: Samples representing acute and convalescent COVID-19 were sourced from the United States, Italy and Spain. T cells, B-cell-depleted T cells, or PBMCs supplied cDNA or gDNA.

Methods used by the authors: Reference gene primer amplification gave estimated nucleated cell counts. Produced via immunoSEQ multiplex PCR; TCRdb's table is partial and in-frame only. The DNA gave D and trimming, while V, J and clone size come from that table. This sample has about 49,000 clones, with around four fifths found just once. This clone appeared a single time. Germline lookup yields CDR1 MNHEY and CDR2 SMNVEV (reference sequence). The CDR3 consists of 13 residues. Trimming pared 2 bases from V and 8 bases from J, leaving 12 bases between. This TCR was sampled from a human donor in a cohort sampled during active COVID-19. The V call is TRBV27, the J call TRBJ1-2; D not certain. The sample taken for sequencing was peripheral blood. The CDR3 loop reads CASSLGSAGGYTF. DNA for the CDR3: TGTGCCAGCAGTTTAGGGTCCGCCGGGGGCTACACCTTC.